This entry lists 17 T cell receptor beta chains sequenced from one sample in a study of technical replicates of blood from several donors. Data came from immunoSEQ multiplex PCR; TCRdb stores just in-frame clones and leaves some out. The sample holds tens of thousands of clones, around 94% seen once. Sequenced material: T cells isolated from PBMCs. These receptors came from a human donor in good health.

The chain joins TRBV7-9 to TRBJ1-2, with unresolved D. Germline assignment: CDR1 SEHNR and CDR2 FQNEAQ (reference sequence). The CDR3 extends over 11 amino acids. The V and J ends lost 0 bases and 11 bases respectively, with 7 bases between them. CDR3 coding DNA: TGTGCCAGCAGCTTAGCGGCCCGTTACACCTTC. It is translated as CASSLAARYTF.

The CDR3: CASNQRESGGELFF. As DNA, the CDR3 is TGTGCCAGCAACCAGCGGGAGAGTGGCGGGGAGCTGTTTTTT. J is TRBJ2-2 and V is TRBV11-2; 8 bases are a match to TRBD2. CDR3 length: 14 amino acids. Germline V gives CDR1 SGHAT, CDR2 FQNNGV. After removal of 7 bases from V and 7 bases from J, the junction contained 8 bases not matched to a gene.

The chain employs TRBV5-5 and TRBJ1-2, with a weak D call TRBD1 (6 bases). Germline loops: CDR1 SGHKS, CDR2 YYEKEE (reference sequence). This CDR3 contains 15 residues. V lost 2 bases, J lost 4 bases, and 15 bases lay in between. In DNA, the CDR3 is TGTGCCAGCAGCTTCCTACTGACAGGCTCCTATGGCTACACCTTC. Its protein is CASSFLLTGSYGYTF.

J is TRBJ1-2 and V is TRBV14; a possible D gene is TRBD1 (6 bases). The CDR3 covers 17 residues. Germline assignment: CDR1 SGHDN and CDR2 FVKESK. The ends were cut back, 3 bases at V and 2 bases at J, with 19 bases in the middle. This CDR3 reads CASSQNPYRVTNYGYTF. As DNA, the CDR3 is TGTGCCAGCAGCCAGAACCCCTACAGGGTAACCAACTATGGCTACACCTTC.

This rearrangement joins TRBV30 to TRBJ2-3; 11 nucleotides match TRBD2. The CDR3 has 17 amino acids. Per the germline V gene, CDR1 is GTSNPN and CDR2 is SVGIG (reference sequence). Trimming took 2 bases from V and 5 from J; bases not matched to a gene: 12. The CDR3 reads CAWSIVGLAGGRDTQYF. The CDR3 DNA follows: TGTGCCTGGAGTATTGTCGGTCTAGCGGGGGGCCGAGATACGCAGTATTTT.

The chain recombines TRBV7-6 with TRBJ2-1; no clear D. Trimming shortened V by 2 bases and J by 6 bases, and 11 bases separated the two germline ends. Germline assignment: CDR1 SGHVS and CDR2 FNYEAQ. This CDR3 has 14 residues. The CDR3 DNA sequence: TGTGCCAGCAGCTTATTGGGCAGGATCAATGAGCAGTTCTTC. Translated, it gives CASSLLGRINEQFF.

The chain couples TRBV7-8 to TRBJ2-2, with D perhaps matching TRBD2 (5 bases). The germline V gene has CDR1 SGHVS and CDR2 FQNEAQ. The CDR3 length is 18 residues. Trimming left V 1 base short and J 0 bases short, with 15 bases between. CDR3 bases: TGTGCCAGCAGCTTAGTGAGGGTGGCGGACCCGAACACCGGGGAGCTGTTTTTT. Translated, it gives CASSLVRVADPNTGELFF.

This chain links TRBV19 with TRBJ1-4; 8 nucleotides match TRBD1. Trimming took 4 bases from V and 4 from J; bases not matched to a gene: 14. The germline V gene has CDR1 LNHDA and CDR2 SQIVND (reference sequence). The CDR3 loop spans 18 amino acids. The CDR3 DNA reads as TGTGCCAGTAGTACAACAGGGGGTCAACCTCTTTTTAATGAAAAACTGTTTTTT. Translating gives CASSTTGGQPLFNEKLFF.

This chain joins TRBV7-9 and TRBJ1-5, with 7 bases lining up with TRBD1. CDR3 length equals 14 residues. Germline CDR1 and CDR2: SEHNR and FQNEAQ (reference sequence). The V segment lost 8 bases and the J segment 0 bases; nucleotides outside the gene matches: 4. CDR3 region: CASGTAPSNQPQHF. The DNA of the CDR3 is TGTGCCAGCGGGACAGCCCCTAGCAATCAGCCCCAGCATTTT.

The chain recombines TRBV28 with TRBJ1-2, with a tentative D call TRBD1 (6 bases). V lost 6 bases and J 6 bases, leaving 17 bases between the germline ends. Germline V gene data show CDR1 as MDHEN and CDR2 as SYDVKM. This CDR3 has 14 amino acids. The CDR3 DNA reads as TGTGCCAGCAGCCGGGGGGACCGGGGGCATGGCTACACCTTC. Its translation is CASSRGDRGHGYTF.

The genes are TRBV11-3 and TRBJ1-3; D remains ambiguous. CDR1 and CDR2 from the germline V gene are SGHNT and YENEEA. The CDR3 totals 14 residues. V was shortened by 1 base and J by 3 bases, with 7 bases between the two germline ends. The CDR3 here is CASSLGADGNTIYF. CDR3 nucleotides: TGTGCCAGCAGCTTAGGAGCGGATGGAAACACCATATATTTT.

The V gene is TRBV5-1, the J gene TRBJ2-6, with TRBD1 identical over 8 bases. CDR3 length equals 18 residues. Trimming took 3 bases from V and 0 from J; bases not matched to a gene: 8. From germline, CDR1 is SGHRS and CDR2 YFSETQ. The CDR3 is CASSSFGQGPSGANVLTF. The CDR3 nucleotides are TGCGCCAGCAGCTCTTTCGGACAGGGACCCTCTGGGGCCAACGTCCTGACTTTC.

V usage is TRBV25-1 and J usage is TRBJ1-3; D gene ambiguous. Trimming stripped 4 bases from V and 0 bases from J, with 4 bases between. This CDR3 is 13 amino acids long. Germline-derived CDR1 and CDR2 are MGHDK and SYGVNS. CDR3 region: CASSVSSGNTIYF. CDR3 sequence (DNA): TGTGCCAGCAGTGTCAGCTCTGGAAACACCATATATTTT. Full variable domain (rest looked up from reference TRBV25-1 and TRBJ1-3): EADIYQTPRYLVIGTGKKITLECSQTMGHDKMYWYQQDPGMELHLIHYSYGVNSTEKGDLSSESTVSRIRTEHFPLTLESARPSHTSQYLCASSVSSGNTIYFGEGSWLTVV.

In this sample, this clone turned up once. The chain employs TRBV18 and TRBJ2-2, with 10 bases identical to TRBD1. CDR1 is KGHSH, CDR2 LQKENI, per germline. The CDR3 is 15 residues long. V shed 8 bases and J 7 bases; nucleotides not matched to a gene: 10. The CDR3 DNA is TGTGCCAGCGCTCACAGCGGACAGGGGGACGGGGAGCTGTTTTTT. Amino acid sequence: CASAHSGQGDGELFF.

The chain carries TRBV6-5 and TRBJ1-1; TRBD1 might be the D (6 bases). The ends were cut back, 4 bases at V and 7 bases at J, with 16 bases in the middle. This CDR3 has 14 amino acids. CDR1 and CDR2 from the germline V gene are MNHEY and SVGAGI. The chain's CDR3 is CASSSSGQYDEAFF. CDR3 in DNA: TGTGCCAGCAGTTCTTCCGGACAGTATGATGAAGCTTTCTTT.

This CDR3 is CASSLDGSSYNEQFF. The CDR3, as DNA: TGTGCCAGCAGTCTAGACGGGAGCTCCTACAATGAGCAGTTCTTC. The chain has TRBV6-5 and TRBJ2-1, with a weak D call TRBD2 (6 bases). The CDR3 is made up of 15 amino acids. The V and J ends lost 5 bases and 0 bases respectively, with 11 bases between them. Per the germline V gene, CDR1 is MNHEY and CDR2 is SVGAGI.

Comment on this clone: The same CDR3 arises from other DNA sequences in this sample as well. V and J are TRBV5-1 and TRBJ2-7; 9 nucleotides match TRBD1. V trimming: 0 bases; J trimming: 2 bases; junction bases outside the gene matches: 0. Per the germline V gene, CDR1 is SGHRS and CDR2 is YFSETQ. The CDR3 loop spans 14 amino acids. For the CDR3, the DNA is TGCGCCAGCAGCTTGGGACAGGGGGCCTACGAGCAGTACTTC. It encodes CASSLGQGAYEQYF.